The clone carrying this T cell receptor (beta chain) was detected a few times. Antigen unknown. The sample originates from a study of T cells after yellow fever vaccination. Overall study results and limits: Weaker, the secondary response peaked sooner, at day 5 versus 15. The appearance of a small share of clonotypes in both CD4 and CD8 compartments was observed. Among primary-vaccination clones, most reappeared after the booster, at around 97% for CD4 and roughly 88% for CD8.

The V and J ends lost 2 bases and 2 bases respectively, with 11 bases between them. CDR3 size: 15 residues. CDR1 is MNHEY and CDR2 is SVGAGI in the germline V gene. As TCR cDNA was made by 5'RACE template switching, a universal primer site and UMIs were added. TCRdb reprocessed the 5' RACE reads with MiXCR, giving one entry per CDR3 protein. The sample has about 300,000 distinct CDR3 sequences; roughly 7% are singletons. V is TRBV6-5 and J is TRBJ2-3; a possible D gene is TRBD2 (5 bases). Specimen: PBMCs, collected about 49 days after the first yellow fever vaccination. The TCR was taken from a man younger than 35 who received the YFV17D yellow fever vaccine. The chain's CDR3 is CASSYQVGVTDTQYF. The CDR3 DNA reads TGTGCCAGCAGTTACCAAGTGGGAGTCACAGATACGCAGTATTTT.